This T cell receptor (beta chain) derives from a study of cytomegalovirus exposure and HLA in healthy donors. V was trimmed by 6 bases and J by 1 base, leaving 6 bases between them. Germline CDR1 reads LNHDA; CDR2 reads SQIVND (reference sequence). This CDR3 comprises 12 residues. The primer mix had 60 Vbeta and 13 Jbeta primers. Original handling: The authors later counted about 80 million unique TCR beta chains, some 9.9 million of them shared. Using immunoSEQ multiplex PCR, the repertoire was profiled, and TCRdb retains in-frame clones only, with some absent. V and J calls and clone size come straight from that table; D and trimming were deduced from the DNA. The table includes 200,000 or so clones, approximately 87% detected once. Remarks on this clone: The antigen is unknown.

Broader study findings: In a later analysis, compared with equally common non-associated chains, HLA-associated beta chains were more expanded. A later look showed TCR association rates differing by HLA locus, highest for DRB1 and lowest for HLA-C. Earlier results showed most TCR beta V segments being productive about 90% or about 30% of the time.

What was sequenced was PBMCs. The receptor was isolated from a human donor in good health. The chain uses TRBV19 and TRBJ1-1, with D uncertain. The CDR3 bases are TGTGCCAGTAGGCAGGCGAACACTGAAGCTTTCTTT. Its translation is CASRQANTEAFF.